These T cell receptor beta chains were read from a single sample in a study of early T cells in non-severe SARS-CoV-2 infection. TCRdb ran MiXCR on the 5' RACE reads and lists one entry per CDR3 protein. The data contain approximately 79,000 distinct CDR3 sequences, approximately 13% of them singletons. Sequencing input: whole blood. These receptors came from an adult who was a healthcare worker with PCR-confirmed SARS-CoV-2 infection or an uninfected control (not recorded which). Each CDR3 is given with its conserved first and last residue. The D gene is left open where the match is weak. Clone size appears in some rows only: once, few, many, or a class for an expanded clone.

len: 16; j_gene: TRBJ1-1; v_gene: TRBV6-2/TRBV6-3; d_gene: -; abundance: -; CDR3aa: CASSYPRDDMNTEAFF; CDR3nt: TGTGCCAGCAGTTACCCGAGGGACGACATGAACACTGAAGCTTTCTTT
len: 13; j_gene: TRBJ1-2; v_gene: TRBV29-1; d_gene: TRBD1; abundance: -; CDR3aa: CSVVTGTDYGYTF; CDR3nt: TGCAGCGTTGTGACCGGGACAGACTATGGCTACACCTTC
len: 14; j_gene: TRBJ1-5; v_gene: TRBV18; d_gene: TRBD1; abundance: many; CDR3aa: CASSLDRVNQPQHF; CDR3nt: TGTGCCAGCTCCCTCGACAGGGTGAATCAGCCCCAGCATTTT
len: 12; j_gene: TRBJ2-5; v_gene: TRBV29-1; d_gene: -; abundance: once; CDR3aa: CSVRTAQETQYF; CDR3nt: TGCAGCGTGCGGACAGCGCAAGAGACCCAGTACTTC
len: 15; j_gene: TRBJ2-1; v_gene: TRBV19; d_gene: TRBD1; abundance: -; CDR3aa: CASSTPGQGAYEQFF; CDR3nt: TGTGCCAGTAGTACGCCGGGACAGGGGGCCTATGAGCAGTTCTTC
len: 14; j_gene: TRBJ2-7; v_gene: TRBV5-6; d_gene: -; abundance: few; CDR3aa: CASSFGGQSYEQYF; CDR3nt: TGTGCCAGCAGCTTCGGGGGACAGAGCTACGAGCAGTACTTC
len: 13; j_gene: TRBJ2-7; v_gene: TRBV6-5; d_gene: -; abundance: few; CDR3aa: CASSYSRSGEQYF; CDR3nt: TGTGCCAGCAGTTACTCAAGGTCCGGAGAGCAGTACTTC
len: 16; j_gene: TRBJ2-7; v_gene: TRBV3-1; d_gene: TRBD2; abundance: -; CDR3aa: CASSPRLAGGPYEQYF; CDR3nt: TGTGCCAGCAGCCCCCGACTAGCGGGGGGGCCCTACGAGCAGTACTTC
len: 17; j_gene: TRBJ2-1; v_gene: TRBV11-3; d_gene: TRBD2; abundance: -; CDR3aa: CASSPRGSGGPYNEQFF; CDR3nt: TGTGCCAGCAGCCCCCGGGGTAGCGGGGGGCCCTACAATGAGCAGTTCTTC
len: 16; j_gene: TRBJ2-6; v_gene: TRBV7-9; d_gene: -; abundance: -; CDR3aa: CASSLRDRSGANVLTF; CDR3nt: TGTGCCAGCAGCTTGCGAGACCGATCTGGGGCCAACGTCCTGACTTTC
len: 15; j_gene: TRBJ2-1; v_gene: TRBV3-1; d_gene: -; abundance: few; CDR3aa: CASSQLRSSYNEQFF; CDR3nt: TGTGCCAGCAGCCAATTACGGTCCTCCTACAATGAGCAGTTCTTC
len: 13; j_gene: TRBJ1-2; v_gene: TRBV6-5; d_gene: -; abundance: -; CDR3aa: CASSQTGIGGYTF; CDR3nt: TGTGCCAGCAGCCAGACGGGGATCGGCGGCTACACCTTC
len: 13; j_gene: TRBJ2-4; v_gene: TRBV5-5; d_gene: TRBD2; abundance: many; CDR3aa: CASSTGGPNIQYF; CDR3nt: TGTGCCAGCAGCACGGGGGGGCCAAACATTCAGTACTTC
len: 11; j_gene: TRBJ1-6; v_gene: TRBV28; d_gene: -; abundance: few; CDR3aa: CASSYNSPLHF; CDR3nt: TGTGCCAGCAGTTACAATTCACCCCTCCACTTT
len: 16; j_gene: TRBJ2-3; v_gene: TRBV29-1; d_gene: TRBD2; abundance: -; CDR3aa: CSVDGTSGGARDTQYF; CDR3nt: TGCAGCGTGGATGGGACTAGCGGGGGGGCCAGGGATACGCAGTATTTT
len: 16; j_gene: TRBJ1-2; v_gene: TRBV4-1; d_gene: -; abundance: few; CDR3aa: CASSQVVTVSNYGYTF; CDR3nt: TGCGCCAGCAGCCAAGTAGTAACGGTATCCAACTATGGCTACACCTTC
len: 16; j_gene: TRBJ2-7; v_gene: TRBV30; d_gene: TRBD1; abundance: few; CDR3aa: CAWSPGTGIASYEQYF; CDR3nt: TGTGCCTGGAGTCCAGGGACAGGGATCGCCTCCTACGAGCAGTACTTC
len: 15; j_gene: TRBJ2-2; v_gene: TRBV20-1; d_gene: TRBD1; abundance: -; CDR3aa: CSAPRQGANTGELFF; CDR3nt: TGCAGTGCCCCCAGGCAGGGGGCGAACACCGGGGAGCTGTTTTTT
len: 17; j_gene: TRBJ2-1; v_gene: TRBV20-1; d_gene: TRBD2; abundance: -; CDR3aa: CSARGGSYGLAGDEQFF; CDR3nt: TGCAGTGCTAGAGGCGGGTCCTATGGACTAGCGGGAGATGAGCAGTTCTTC
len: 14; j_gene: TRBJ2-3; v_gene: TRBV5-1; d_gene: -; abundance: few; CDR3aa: CASSLSLGQDTQYF; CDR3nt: TGCGCCAGCAGCTTGAGTCTAGGACAGGATACGCAGTATTTT
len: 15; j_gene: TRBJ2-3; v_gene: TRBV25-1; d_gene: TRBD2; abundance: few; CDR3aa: CASSEAGRGTDTQYF; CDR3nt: TGTGCCAGCAGTGAAGCGGGGCGGGGGACAGATACGCAGTATTTT
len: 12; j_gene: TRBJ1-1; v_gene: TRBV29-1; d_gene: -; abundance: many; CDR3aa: CSAGLPGTEAFF; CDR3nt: TGCAGCGCCGGACTGCCGGGCACTGAAGCTTTCTTT